Below, 5 T cell receptor beta chains from the same sample are listed, as sequenced in a study of spatial heterogeneity in lung cancer. One entry per CDR3 protein, called by TCRdb with MiXCR from the 5' RACE reads. The data hold 9,500 to 15,000 distinct CDR3 sequences, with approximately 6.2% observed a single time. Described time point: sample taken at primary tumor resection. Unsorted whole RNA from tumor, nontumor lung or frozen PBMC underwent sequencing. This sample comprised normal lung tissue next to the tumor, obtained at surgery. All receptors derive from a male donor with early-stage non-small cell lung cancer.

This clonotype has at least ten counts. A library made for alpha chains picked up this beta chain off target, so its size means little. The chain combines TRBV24-1 with TRBJ2-1, with 10 nucleotides matching TRBD2. Per the germline V gene, CDR1 is KGHDR and CDR2 is SFDVKD. V dropped 4 bases and J dropped 3; count of bases not matched to a gene: 5. This CDR3 is 16 amino acids long. The CDR3, as DNA: TGTGCCACCAGTGACTCGAGACTAGCGGGCTACAATGAGCAGTTCTTC. It codes for CATSDSRLAGYNEQFF.

As regards this clonotype: This beta chain is an off-target read within a library intended for alpha chains, so its frequency means little. The chain combines TRBV25-1 with TRBJ2-5; no firm D call. There are 14 residues in the CDR3. Germline lookup yields CDR1 MGHDK and CDR2 SYGVNS. Trimming stripped 2 bases from V and 5 bases from J, with 12 bases between. As DNA, the CDR3 is TGTGCCAGCAGTGAACCGATGAAGCCCGAGACCCAGTACTTC. Its protein product is CASSEPMKPETQYF.

This clonotype was recorded many times. This beta chain represents an off-target read in a library built for alpha chains; its size is of limited meaning. CDR3 sequence: CATAGQGFGYTF. CDR3 nucleotide sequence: TGTGCCACGGCGGGACAGGGGTTTGGCTACACCTTC. The chain combines TRBV10-3 with TRBJ1-2; 10 bases map to TRBD1. J gave up 7 bases and V 10 bases, and 6 bases lay outside the gene matches. The CDR3 sequence is 12 residues long. Germline CDR1 reads ENHRY; CDR2 reads SYGVKD.

To note about this clonotype: In a library made to pick up alpha chains, this beta chain is a stray read with a size that means little. This rearrangement joins TRBV7-2 to TRBJ2-2; TRBD2 is a possible D gene (6 bases). The CDR3 runs 12 residues. Germline assignment: CDR1 SGHTA and CDR2 FQGNSA. V was clipped by 5 bases and J by 9 bases, with 10 bases between them. The chain's CDR3 is CASSPGSWELFF. As DNA, the CDR3 is TGTGCCAGCAGCCCCGGGAGTTGGGAGCTGTTTTTT.

A word on this clonotype: Since it is a stray read in a library aimed at alpha chains, this beta chain has a size that is not meaningful. This sequence joins TRBV9 and TRBJ2-7; weak D call: TRBD2 (6 bases). V was pared by 0 bases and J by 5 bases, with 12 bases between. Per germline, CDR1 SGDLS and CDR2 YYNGEE. CDR3 size: 14 residues. The CDR3 region has the DNA TGTGCCAGCAGCGTAGCCGGGAGTTGGAACGAGCAGTACTTC. Translated, it gives CASSVAGSWNEQYF. Combining the CDR3 with reference TRBV9 and TRBJ2-7 gives the whole variable domain DSGVTQTPKHLITATGQRVTLRCSPRSGDLSVYWYQQSLDQGLQFLIQYYNGEERAKGNILERFSAQQFPDLHSELNLSSLELGDSALYFCASSVAGSWNEQYFGPGTRLTVT.